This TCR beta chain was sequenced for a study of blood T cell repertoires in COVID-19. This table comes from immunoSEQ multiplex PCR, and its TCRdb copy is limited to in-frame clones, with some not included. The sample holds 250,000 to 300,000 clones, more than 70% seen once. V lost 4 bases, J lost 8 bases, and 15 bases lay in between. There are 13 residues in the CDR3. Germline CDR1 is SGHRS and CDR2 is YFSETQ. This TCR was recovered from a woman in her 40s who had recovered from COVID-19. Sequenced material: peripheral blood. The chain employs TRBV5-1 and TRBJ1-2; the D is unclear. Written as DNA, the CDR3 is TGCGCCAGCAGCCCCCCAAGCCCGTGGGGCTACACCTTC. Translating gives CASSPPSPWGYTF.